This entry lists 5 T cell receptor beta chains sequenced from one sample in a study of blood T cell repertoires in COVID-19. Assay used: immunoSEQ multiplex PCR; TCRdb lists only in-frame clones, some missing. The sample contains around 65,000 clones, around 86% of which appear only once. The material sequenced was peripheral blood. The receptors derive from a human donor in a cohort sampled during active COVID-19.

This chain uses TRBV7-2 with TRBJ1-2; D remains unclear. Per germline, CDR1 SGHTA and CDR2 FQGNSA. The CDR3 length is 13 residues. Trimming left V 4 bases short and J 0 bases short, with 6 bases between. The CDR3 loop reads CASSSSANYGYTF. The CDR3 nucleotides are TGTGCCAGCAGCTCCTCAGCTAACTATGGCTACACCTTC.

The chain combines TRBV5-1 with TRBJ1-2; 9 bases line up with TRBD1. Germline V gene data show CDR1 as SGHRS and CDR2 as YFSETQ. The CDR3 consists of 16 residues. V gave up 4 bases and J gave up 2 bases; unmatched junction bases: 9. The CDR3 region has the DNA TGCGCCAGCAGCAAGGGTCCCGGGACAGGGAACTATGGCTACACCTTC. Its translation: CASSKGPGTGNYGYTF.

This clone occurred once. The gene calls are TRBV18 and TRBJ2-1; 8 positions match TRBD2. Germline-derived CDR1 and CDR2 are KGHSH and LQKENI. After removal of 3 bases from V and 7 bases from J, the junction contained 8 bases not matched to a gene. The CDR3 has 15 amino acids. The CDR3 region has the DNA TGTGCCAGCTCACCGGCGGGGGGCGGCGGGAATGAGCAGTTCTTC. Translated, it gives CASSPAGGGGNEQFF.

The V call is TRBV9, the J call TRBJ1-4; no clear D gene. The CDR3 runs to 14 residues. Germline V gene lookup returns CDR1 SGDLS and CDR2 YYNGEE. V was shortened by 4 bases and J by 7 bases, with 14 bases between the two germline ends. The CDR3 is CASSSGDGGEKLFF. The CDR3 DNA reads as TGTGCCAGCAGCTCTGGAGATGGAGGTGAAAAACTGTTTTTT.

CDR3 nucleotides: TGTGCCAGCAGCTTGGGCGCGATCGGGGAGCTGTTTTTT. Its translation: CASSLGAIGELFF. The gene calls are TRBV5-4 and TRBJ2-2; the D is unclear. CDR1 is SGHNT, CDR2 YYREEE, per germline (reference sequence). The V end was cut by 0 bases, the J end by 7 bases, with 7 bases between. This CDR3 is built from 13 residues.